This record concerns one TCR beta chain sequence. Methods used by the authors: Reference gene primer amplification gave estimated nucleated cell counts. Assay used: immunoSEQ multiplex PCR; TCRdb lists only in-frame clones, some missing. V and J calls plus clone size are reproduced from that table; the DNA served to infer D and trimming. The table shows fewer than 350,000 clones, with 90% occurring only once. The data were obtained in a study of blood T cell repertoires in COVID-19. Study in general: From T cells, B-cell-depleted T cells, or PBMCs came the material, which was cDNA or gDNA.

Enrolled through a virtual design, the participants were between roughly 18 and 90 years of age and came from approximately 25 US areas. Trimming pared 3 bases from V and 3 bases from J, leaving 12 bases between. Germline V gene data show CDR1 as LGHDT and CDR2 as YNNKEL (reference sequence). CDR3 size: 15 residues. This clonotype was sampled from a woman aged 18-30 years with acute COVID-19. The chain combines TRBV3-1 (or the pseudogene TRBV3-2) with TRBJ2-4, with TRBD2 as a possible D gene (5 bases). Sequencing was done on a sample of PBMCs or T cells enriched from blood (not recorded which). CDR3 loop: CASSHPQAVKNIQYF. The CDR3 DNA reads as TGTGCCAGCAGCCATCCCCAAGCGGTCAAAAACATTCAGTACTTC.